The entry below describes one T cell receptor beta chain. These data belong to a study of blood T cell repertoires in COVID-19. Study-wide context: PBMCs, B-cell-depleted T cells, or T cells were the source of the cDNA or gDNA that made up the material.

V lost 0 bases and J 3 bases, leaving 14 bases between the germline ends. The CDR3 is 15 residues long. Germline CDR1 GTSNPN, CDR2 SVGIG (reference sequence). Original analysis: Amplification from reference gene primers served as the basis for estimated nucleated cell counts. Assay used: immunoSEQ multiplex PCR; TCRdb lists only in-frame clones, some missing. The V and J calls and clone size are taken from that table; D and trimming were inferred from the DNA. The repertoire holds 150,000 to 200,000 clones, roughly 85% seen once, with roughly 1% in the top ten. The sequenced sample consisted of peripheral blood. The TCR sequence derives from a man between 35 and 55 years old with acute or convalescent COVID-19. The J gene is TRBJ1-2, the V gene TRBV30; D may be TRBD1 (5 bases). CDR3 residues: CAWSVQVQGDYGYTF. CDR3 in DNA: TGTGCCTGGAGTGTACAAGTCCAGGGTGACTATGGCTACACCTTC. The full variable domain, with the rest looked up from reference TRBV30 and TRBJ1-2, is SQTIHQWPATLVQPVGSPLSLECTVEGTSNPNLYWYRQAAGRGLQLLFYSVGIGQISSEVPQNLSASRPQDRQFILSSKKLLLSDSGFYLCAWSVQVQGDYGYTFGSGTRLTVV.